These 3 T cell receptor beta chains originate from one sample sequenced in a study of blood T cell repertoires in COVID-19. The data were produced by immunoSEQ multiplex PCR, yet TCRdb's version contains in-frame clones alone and is incomplete. The sample yields hundreds of thousands of clones, just over 85% seen once. What was sequenced was peripheral blood. Receptors were obtained from a man aged 45-60 years with acute or convalescent COVID-19.

This clone was seen only once. This chain joins TRBV10-1 and TRBJ1-6; 9 nucleotides align to TRBD1. The CDR3 is made up of 13 amino acids. Per germline, CDR1 WNHNN and CDR2 SYGVQD (reference sequence). The ends lost 5 bases at V and 8 bases at J; junction bases unmatched: 1. In DNA, the CDR3 is TGCGCCAGCAGTTGGGACAGGGATTCACCCCTCCACTTT. It is translated as CASSWDRDSPLHF.

The rearrangement uses TRBV6-1 and TRBJ2-7; 9 nucleotides match TRBD1. The germline CDR1 and CDR2 sequences are MNHNS and SASEGT. The length of the CDR3 is 15 residues. V trimming: 2 bases; J trimming: 3 bases; junction bases outside the gene matches: 5. This CDR3 is CASSEPGTGNYEQYF. The CDR3 DNA is TGTGCCAGCAGTGAACCCGGGACAGGGAACTACGAGCAGTACTTC.

This clone has more than one count but fewer than ten. The chain carries TRBV19 and TRBJ1-1; D is unresolved. This CDR3 comprises 13 residues. Trimming removed 3 bases from V and 2 bases from J, with 7 bases in between. From germline, CDR1 is LNHDA and CDR2 SQIVND (reference sequence). CDR3: CASSMYKNTEAFF. The CDR3 DNA sequence: TGTGCCAGTAGTATGTATAAAAACACTGAAGCTTTCTTT.